The T cell receptor (beta chain) under discussion was sequenced for a study of shared clonotypes between healthy human individuals. Study information: Per donor, CD8 memory used one plate, CD8 naive used two, CD4 memory used three and CD4 naive used three.

Germline CDR1 LNHNV, CDR2 YYDKDF (reference sequence). V was trimmed by 0 bases and J by 6 bases, leaving 12 bases between them. The CDR3 sequence is 16 residues long. CD45RO-negative cells were positively selected for CCR7, leaving out terminally differentiated effector memory CD45RA+ cells. Each donor was a Caucasian adult residing in Nashville, Tennessee. Clones were read by immunoSEQ multiplex PCR, and TCRdb kept only the in-frame ones, dropping some. The data contain about 2 million clones, roughly 95% of them singletons. The sample was naive CD8+ T cells sorted from blood. The rearrangement joins TRBV15 to TRBJ1-6; no reliable D call. The receptor comes from a man aged 18-30 years in good health. The CDR3 region has the DNA TGTGCCACCAGCAGAGATGACCAGGAGATTAATTCACCCCTCCACTTT. It specifies CATSRDDQEINSPLHF.